The 12 T cell receptor beta chains below were found in one sample sequenced in a study of CD8 T cells in Susac syndrome. With random hexamers, reverse transcription was performed on about 0.45 to 1 ug of RNA. TCRdb re-analysed the immunoSEQ multiplex PCR reads in MiXCR, keeping a single row per CDR3 protein. The sample shows approximately 220,000 distinct CDR3 sequences, more than 85% of them seen only once. Sequenced input: CD8+ T cells from PBMCs. These receptors came from a human donor with multiple sclerosis.

The chain recombines TRBV15 with TRBJ2-7; D is perhaps TRBD1 or TRBD2 (5 bases each). CDR3 size: 14 residues. CDR1 is LNHNV and CDR2 is YYDKDF in the germline V gene (reference sequence). V was trimmed by 3 bases and J by 2 bases, leaving 11 bases between them. The CDR3 nucleotides are TGTGCCACCAGCAGCCGGGACCTACCCTACGAGCAGTACTTC. Translating gives CATSSRDLPYEQYF.

This clonotype was seen a few times. This chain links TRBV29-1 with TRBJ2-7, with 8 positions matching TRBD1. Germline CDR1 and CDR2: SQVTM and ANQGSEA. J gave up 3 bases and V 1 base, and 2 bases lay outside the gene matches. The CDR3 runs 13 residues. CDR3 protein: CSVEGTGNYEQYF. The CDR3 nucleotides are TGCAGCGTTGAAGGGACAGGGAACTACGAGCAGTACTTC.

This clonotype was detected a few times. The J gene is TRBJ2-2, the V gene TRBV7-9; 11 bases are shared with TRBD2. This CDR3 region has 16 residues. Germline trimming cut 5 bases from V and 4 bases from J; bases unmatched to any gene: 6. Germline CDR1 reads SEHNR; CDR2 reads FQNEAQ (reference sequence). CDR3 residues: CASSPPTSGVTGELFF. CDR3 DNA: TGTGCCAGCAGCCCTCCGACTAGCGGGGTCACCGGGGAGCTGTTTTTT.

J is TRBJ2-6 and V is TRBV19; weak D call: TRBD2 (5 bases). V lost 10 bases and J lost 1, with 17 bases in between. This CDR3 is 16 amino acids long. Germline-derived CDR1 and CDR2 are LNHDA and SQIVND (reference sequence). The DNA of the CDR3 is TGTGCCACGAACAAGGAGGATTCATCTGGGGCCAACGTCCTGACTTTC. Its protein is CATNKEDSSGANVLTF.

This clonotype was detected only a few times. This chain links TRBV19 with TRBJ2-6; D is possibly TRBD2 (6 bases). Deletions cut 3 bases from V and 1 base from J, with 7 bases between. The CDR3 has 15 amino acids. In germline, CDR1 is LNHDA, CDR2 SQIVND (reference sequence). The CDR3 loop reads CASSIAGSGANVLTF. The CDR3 DNA sequence: TGTGCCAGTAGTATCGCGGGGTCTGGGGCCAACGTCCTGACTTTC.

The gene calls are TRBV9 and TRBJ1-2, with D hard to call. CDR1 and CDR2 (germline): SGDLS, YYNGEE. CDR3 length: 15 residues. V dropped 0 bases and J dropped 4 bases, with 13 bases sitting between them. DNA of the CDR3: TGTGCCAGCAGCGTAGATGCGGGAGAAGGCTATGGCTACACCTTC. Protein: CASSVDAGEGYGYTF.

The chain has TRBV12-3 or TRBV12-4 and TRBJ1-2; D is undetermined. Trimming stripped 5 bases from V and 8 bases from J, with 15 bases between. The CDR3 sequence is 13 residues long. The CDR3 is CASSLTVLWGYTF. CDR3 DNA: TGTGCCAGCAGTCTTACAGTCCTGTGGGGCTACACCTTC.

The chain carries TRBV20-1 and TRBJ2-5; 8 nucleotides align to TRBD2. Germline loops: CDR1 DFQATT, CDR2 SNEGSKA (reference sequence). V shed 3 bases and J 5 bases; nucleotides not matched to a gene: 8. CDR3 length: 14 amino acids. CDR3 bases: TGCAGTGCTAGTGGACTAGCTGGATCGGAGACCCAGTACTTC. Its translation: CSASGLAGSETQYF.

The J gene is TRBJ1-1, the V gene TRBV7-3, with D possibly TRBD1 on 6 matching bases. Germline-derived CDR1 and CDR2 are SGHTA and FQGTGA. CDR3 length equals 12 residues. V dropped 5 bases and J dropped 11 bases, with 15 bases sitting between them. Here the CDR3 reads CASSEGQGIAFF. The DNA for the CDR3 is TGTGCCAGCAGCGAAGGTCAGGGGATTGCTTTCTTT.

This clonotype appeared once. This chain joins TRBV19 and TRBJ1-5; D is possibly TRBD1 (6 bases). Between the trimmed V and J ends, which lost 6 bases and 7 bases, there was a span of 16 bases. This CDR3 contains 14 residues. The germline V gene encodes CDR1 LNHDA and CDR2 SQIVND (reference sequence). CDR3 sequence reads: CASSEVGGGQPQHF. The CDR3 DNA sequence: TGTGCCAGTAGCGAAGTCGGGGGCGGGCAGCCCCAGCATTTT.

The rearrangement uses TRBV9 and TRBJ2-1, with D possibly called TRBD1 or TRBD2 (5 bases each). The CDR3 totals 12 residues. Looked up from germline, CDR1 is SGDLS and CDR2 is YYNGEE. V was trimmed by 4 bases and J by 11 bases, leaving 13 bases between them. The CDR3 DNA is TGTGCCAGCAGCCCCCCCGGGACCAAGCAGTTCTTC. It is translated as CASSPPGTKQFF.

This chain connects TRBV5-1 to TRBJ2-2; TRBD2 agrees at 14 bases. This CDR3 spans 16 amino acids. V dropped 7 bases and J dropped 7; count of bases not matched to a gene: 9. Germline V CDR1 and CDR2: SGHRS, YFSETQ. CDR3 coding DNA: TGCGCCAGCGGAGGGACTAGCGGGAGAATTGACGGGGAGCTGTTTTTT. It encodes CASGGTSGRIDGELFF.